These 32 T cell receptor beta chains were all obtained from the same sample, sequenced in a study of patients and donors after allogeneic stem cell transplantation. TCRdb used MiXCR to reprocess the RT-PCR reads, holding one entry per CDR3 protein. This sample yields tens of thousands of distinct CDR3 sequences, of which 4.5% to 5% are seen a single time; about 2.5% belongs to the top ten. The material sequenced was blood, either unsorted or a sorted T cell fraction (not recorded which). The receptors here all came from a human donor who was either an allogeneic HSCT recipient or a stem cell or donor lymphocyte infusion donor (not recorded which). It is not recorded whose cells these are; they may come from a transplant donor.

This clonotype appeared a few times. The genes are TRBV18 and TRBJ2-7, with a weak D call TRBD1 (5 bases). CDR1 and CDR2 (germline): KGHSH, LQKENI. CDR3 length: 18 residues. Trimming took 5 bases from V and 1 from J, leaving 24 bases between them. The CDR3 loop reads CASSSSSSQGTNSYEQYF. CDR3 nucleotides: TGTGCCAGCTCATCGTCAAGTAGCCAGGGTACTAATTCCTACGAGCAGTACTTC.

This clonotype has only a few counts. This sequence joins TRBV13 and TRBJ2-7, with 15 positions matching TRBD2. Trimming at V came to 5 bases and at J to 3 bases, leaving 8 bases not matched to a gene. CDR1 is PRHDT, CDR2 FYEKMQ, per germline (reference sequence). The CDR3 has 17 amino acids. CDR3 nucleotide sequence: TGTGCCAGCAGCCCGCCTCGGGGACTAGCGGGAGGCTACGAGCAGTACTTC. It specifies CASSPPRGLAGGYEQYF.

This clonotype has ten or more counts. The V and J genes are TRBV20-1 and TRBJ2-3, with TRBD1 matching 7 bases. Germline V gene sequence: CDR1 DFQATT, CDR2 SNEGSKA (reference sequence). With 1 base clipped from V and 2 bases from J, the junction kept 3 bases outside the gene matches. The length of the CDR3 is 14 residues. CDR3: CSARGQGNTDTQYF. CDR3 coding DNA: TGCAGTGCTAGAGGACAGGGCAACACAGATACGCAGTATTTT.

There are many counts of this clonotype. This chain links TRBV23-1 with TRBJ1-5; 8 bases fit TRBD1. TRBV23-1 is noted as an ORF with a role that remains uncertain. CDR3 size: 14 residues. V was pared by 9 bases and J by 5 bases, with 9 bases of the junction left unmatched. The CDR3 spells CARSDREFDQPQHF. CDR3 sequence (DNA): TGCGCCAGATCGGACAGGGAGTTTGATCAGCCCCAGCATTTT.

CDR3: CASSSLGQGAKNIQYF. The CDR3 region has the DNA TGTGCCAGTAGTTCCCTGGGACAGGGTGCCAAAAACATTCAGTACTTC. The chain joins TRBV19 to TRBJ2-4, with 9 positions matching TRBD1. This CDR3 has 16 residues. From germline, CDR1 is LNHDA and CDR2 SQIVND (reference sequence). V was pared by 5 bases and J by 1 base, with 6 bases of the junction left unmatched.

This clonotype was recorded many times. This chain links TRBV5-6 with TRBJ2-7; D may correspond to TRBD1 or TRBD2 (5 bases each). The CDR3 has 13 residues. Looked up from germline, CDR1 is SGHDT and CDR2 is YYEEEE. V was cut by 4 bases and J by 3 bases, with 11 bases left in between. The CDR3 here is CASSIGTNYEQYF. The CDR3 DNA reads TGTGCCAGCAGCATTGGGACGAACTACGAGCAGTACTTC.

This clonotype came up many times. CDR3 nucleotide sequence: TGTGCCAGCAGGGGCATAGATCAGCCCCAGCATTTT. Translation: CASRGIDQPQHF. The rearrangement links TRBV6-6 to TRBJ1-5; D is uncertain. The CDR3 extends over 12 amino acids. Germline V lookup: CDR1 MNHNY, CDR2 SVGAGI (reference sequence). V lost 6 bases and J 5 bases, leaving 8 bases between the germline ends.

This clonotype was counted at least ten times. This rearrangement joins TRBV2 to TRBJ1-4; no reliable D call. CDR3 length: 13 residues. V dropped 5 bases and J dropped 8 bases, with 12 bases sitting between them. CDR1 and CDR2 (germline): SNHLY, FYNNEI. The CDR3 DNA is TGTGCCAGCAGTTTCGGCAGAAGGGAAAAACTGTTTTTT. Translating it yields CASSFGRREKLFF.

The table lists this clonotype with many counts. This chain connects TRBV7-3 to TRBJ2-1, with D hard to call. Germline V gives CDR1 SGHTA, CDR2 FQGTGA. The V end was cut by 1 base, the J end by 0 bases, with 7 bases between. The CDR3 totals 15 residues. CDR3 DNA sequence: TGTGCCAGCAGCTTAAGGGCTCCCTCCTACAATGAGCAGTTCTTC. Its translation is CASSLRAPSYNEQFF.

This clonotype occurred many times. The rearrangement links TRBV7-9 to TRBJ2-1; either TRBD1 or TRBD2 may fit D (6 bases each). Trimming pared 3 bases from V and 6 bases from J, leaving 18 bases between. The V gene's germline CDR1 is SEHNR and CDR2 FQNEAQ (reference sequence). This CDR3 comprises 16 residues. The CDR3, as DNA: TGTGCCAGCAGCTTCCTCGCTCGGGGGCCTTCCAATGAGCAGTTCTTC. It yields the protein CASSFLARGPSNEQFF.

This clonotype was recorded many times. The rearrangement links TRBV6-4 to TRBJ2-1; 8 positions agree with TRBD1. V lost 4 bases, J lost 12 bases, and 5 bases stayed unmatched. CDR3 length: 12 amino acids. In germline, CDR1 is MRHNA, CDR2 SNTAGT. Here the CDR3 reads CASSASGGRQFF. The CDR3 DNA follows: TGTGCCAGCAGTGCATCAGGGGGCAGGCAGTTCTTC.

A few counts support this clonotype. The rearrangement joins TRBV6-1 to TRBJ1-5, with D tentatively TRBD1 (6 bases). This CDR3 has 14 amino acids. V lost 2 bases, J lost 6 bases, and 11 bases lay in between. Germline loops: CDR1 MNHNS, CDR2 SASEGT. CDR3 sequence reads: CASSERQAAQPQHF. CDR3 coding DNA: TGTGCCAGCAGTGAAAGACAGGCTGCTCAGCCCCAGCATTTT.

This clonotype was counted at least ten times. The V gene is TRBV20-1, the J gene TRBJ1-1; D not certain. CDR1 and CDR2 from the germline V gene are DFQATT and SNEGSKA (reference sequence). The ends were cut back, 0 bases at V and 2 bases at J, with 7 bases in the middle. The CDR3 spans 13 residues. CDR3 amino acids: CSARDMRNTEAFF. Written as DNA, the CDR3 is TGCAGTGCTAGAGACATGCGTAACACTGAAGCTTTCTTT.

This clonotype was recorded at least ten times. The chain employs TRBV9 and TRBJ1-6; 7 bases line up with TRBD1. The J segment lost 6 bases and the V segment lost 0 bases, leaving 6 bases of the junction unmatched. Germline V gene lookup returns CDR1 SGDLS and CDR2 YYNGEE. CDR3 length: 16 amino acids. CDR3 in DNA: TGTGCCAGCAGCGTAGACAGGGGAGCAGGTAATTCACCCCTCCACTTT. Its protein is CASSVDRGAGNSPLHF.

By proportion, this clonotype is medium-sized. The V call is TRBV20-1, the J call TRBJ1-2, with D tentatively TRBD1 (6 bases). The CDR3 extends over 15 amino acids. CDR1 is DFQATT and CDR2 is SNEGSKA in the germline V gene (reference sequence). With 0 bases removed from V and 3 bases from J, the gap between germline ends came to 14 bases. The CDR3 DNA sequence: TGCAGTGCTAGAGATGGTACAGGGCGATACTATGGCTACACCTTC. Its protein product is CSARDGTGRYYGYTF.

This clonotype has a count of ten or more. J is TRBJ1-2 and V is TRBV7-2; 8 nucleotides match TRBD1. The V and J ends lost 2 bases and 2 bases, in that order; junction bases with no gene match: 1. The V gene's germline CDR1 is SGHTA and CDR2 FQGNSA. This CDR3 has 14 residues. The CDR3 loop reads CASSLSGGNYGYTF. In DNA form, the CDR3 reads TGTGCCAGCAGCTTATCAGGGGGCAACTATGGCTACACCTTC.

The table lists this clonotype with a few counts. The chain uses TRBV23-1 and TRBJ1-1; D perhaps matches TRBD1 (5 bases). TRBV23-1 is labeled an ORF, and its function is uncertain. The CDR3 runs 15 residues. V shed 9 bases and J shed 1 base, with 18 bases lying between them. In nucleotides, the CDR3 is TGCGCCAGAATTCCGGGGCTGGCCGGGAACACTGAAGCTTTCTTT. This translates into CARIPGLAGNTEAFF.

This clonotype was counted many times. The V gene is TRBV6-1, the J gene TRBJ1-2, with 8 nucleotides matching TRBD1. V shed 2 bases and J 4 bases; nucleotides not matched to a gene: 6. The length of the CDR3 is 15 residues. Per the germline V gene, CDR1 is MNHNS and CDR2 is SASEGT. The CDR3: CASSEWVQGGYGYTF. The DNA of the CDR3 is TGTGCCAGCAGTGAATGGGTACAGGGGGGCTATGGCTACACCTTC.

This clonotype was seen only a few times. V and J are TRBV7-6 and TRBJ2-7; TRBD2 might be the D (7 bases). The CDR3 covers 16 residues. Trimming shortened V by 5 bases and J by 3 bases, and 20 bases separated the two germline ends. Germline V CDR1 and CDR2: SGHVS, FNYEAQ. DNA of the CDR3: TGTGCCAGCAGCCACCGGGGCCAGGGGAGGGACTACGAGCAGTACTTC. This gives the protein CASSHRGQGRDYEQYF.

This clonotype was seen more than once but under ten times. This CDR3 reads CASSERPGTEQYF. As DNA, the CDR3 is TGTGCCAGCAGCGAAAGGCCGGGTACCGAGCAGTACTTC. The V and J genes are TRBV7-2 and TRBJ2-7; D unclear. This CDR3 comprises 13 residues. The V and J ends lost 5 bases and 6 bases respectively, with 14 bases between them. Germline V gene lookup returns CDR1 SGHTA and CDR2 FQGNSA.

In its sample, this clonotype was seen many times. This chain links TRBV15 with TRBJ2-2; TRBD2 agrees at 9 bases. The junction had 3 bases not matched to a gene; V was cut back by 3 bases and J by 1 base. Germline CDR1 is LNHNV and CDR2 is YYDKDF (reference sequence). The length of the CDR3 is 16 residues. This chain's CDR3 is CATSSLAGLNTGELFF. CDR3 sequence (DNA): TGTGCCACCAGCAGTCTAGCGGGGTTGAACACCGGGGAGCTGTTTTTT.

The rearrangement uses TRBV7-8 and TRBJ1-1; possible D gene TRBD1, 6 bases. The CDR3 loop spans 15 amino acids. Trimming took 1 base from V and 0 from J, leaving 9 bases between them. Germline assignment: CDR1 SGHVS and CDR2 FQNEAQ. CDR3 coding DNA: TGTGCCAGCAGCTTAGGACAGGTGATGAACACTGAAGCTTTCTTT. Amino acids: CASSLGQVMNTEAFF.

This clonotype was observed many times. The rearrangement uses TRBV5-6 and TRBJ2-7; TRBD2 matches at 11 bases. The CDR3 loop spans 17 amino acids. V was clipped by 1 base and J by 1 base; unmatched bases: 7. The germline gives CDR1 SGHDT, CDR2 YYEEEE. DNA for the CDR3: TGTGCCAGCAGCTTGTTGACTAGCGGGATGACGTCCTACGAGCAGTACTTC. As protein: CASSLLTSGMTSYEQYF.

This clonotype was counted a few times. CDR3 protein: CASSGRGGQETQYF. CDR3 DNA sequence: TGTGCCAGCAGCGGACGAGGGGGTCAAGAGACCCAGTACTTC. The chain combines TRBV3-1 with TRBJ2-5, with a tentative D call TRBD1 (6 bases). This CDR3 is 14 amino acids long. V was pared by 5 bases and J by 2 bases, with 12 bases between. Germline V CDR1 and CDR2: LGHDT, YNNKEL (reference sequence).

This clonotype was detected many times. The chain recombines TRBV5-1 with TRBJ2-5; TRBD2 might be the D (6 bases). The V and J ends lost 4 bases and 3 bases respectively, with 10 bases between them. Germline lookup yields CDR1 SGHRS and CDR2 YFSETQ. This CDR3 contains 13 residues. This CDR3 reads CASSPGSKETQYF. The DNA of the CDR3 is TGCGCCAGCAGCCCCGGGAGCAAAGAGACCCAGTACTTC.

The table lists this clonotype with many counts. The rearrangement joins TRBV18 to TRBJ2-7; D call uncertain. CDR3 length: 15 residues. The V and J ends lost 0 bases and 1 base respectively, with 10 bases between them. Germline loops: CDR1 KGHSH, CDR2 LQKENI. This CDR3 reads CASSPPGGFSYEQYF. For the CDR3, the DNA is TGTGCCAGCTCACCACCGGGTGGGTTTTCCTACGAGCAGTACTTC.

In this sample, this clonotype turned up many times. Written as DNA, the CDR3 is TGCGCCAGCAGCTTGGGCAACGAGGGTGGCTACACCTTC. This sequence encodes CASSLGNEGGYTF. J is TRBJ1-2 and V is TRBV5-1; D not resolved. The CDR3 contains 13 residues. The ends were cut back, 0 bases at V and 7 bases at J, with 10 bases in the middle. Germline V gene data show CDR1 as SGHRS and CDR2 as YFSETQ.

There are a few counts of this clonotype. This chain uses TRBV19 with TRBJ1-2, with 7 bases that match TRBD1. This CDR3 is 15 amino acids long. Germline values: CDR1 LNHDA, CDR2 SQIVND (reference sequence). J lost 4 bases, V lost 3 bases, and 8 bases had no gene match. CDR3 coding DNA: TGTGCCAGTAGTATGCAAGACAGGGTTGGCTATGGCTACACCTTC. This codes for CASSMQDRVGYGYTF.

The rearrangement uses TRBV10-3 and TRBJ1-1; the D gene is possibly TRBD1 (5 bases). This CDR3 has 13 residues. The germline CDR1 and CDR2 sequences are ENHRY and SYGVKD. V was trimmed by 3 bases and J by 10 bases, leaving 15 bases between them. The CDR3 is CAISDGQGGGAFF. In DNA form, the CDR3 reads TGTGCCATCAGTGACGGCCAGGGCGGAGGAGCTTTCTTT.

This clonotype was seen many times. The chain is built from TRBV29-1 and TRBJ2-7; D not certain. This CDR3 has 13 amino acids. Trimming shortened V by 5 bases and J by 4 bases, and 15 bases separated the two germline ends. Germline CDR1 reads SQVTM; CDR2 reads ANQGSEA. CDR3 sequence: CSVTPQREYEQYF. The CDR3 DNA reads TGCAGCGTTACCCCTCAAAGGGAATACGAGCAGTACTTC.

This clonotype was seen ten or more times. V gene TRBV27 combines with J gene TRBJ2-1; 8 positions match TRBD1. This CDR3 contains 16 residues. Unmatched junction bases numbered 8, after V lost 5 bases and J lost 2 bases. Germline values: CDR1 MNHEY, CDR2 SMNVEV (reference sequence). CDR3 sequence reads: CASSIRDRSAYNEQFF. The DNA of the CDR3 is TGTGCCAGCAGTATTAGGGACAGGAGTGCCTACAATGAGCAGTTCTTC.

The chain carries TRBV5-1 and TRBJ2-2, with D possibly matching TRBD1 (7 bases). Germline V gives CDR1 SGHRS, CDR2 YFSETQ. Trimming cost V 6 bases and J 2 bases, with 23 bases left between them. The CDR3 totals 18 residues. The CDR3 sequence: CASTPPGVTGQNTGELFF. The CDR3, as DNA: TGCGCCAGCACCCCCCCGGGGGTGACAGGGCAAAACACCGGGGAGCTGTTTTTT.